One and the same sample provided the 27 T cell receptor beta chains below, sequenced in a study of cytomegalovirus exposure and HLA in healthy donors. The primer mix had 60 Vbeta and 13 Jbeta primers. The assay was immunoSEQ multiplex PCR, and TCRdb's table has in-frame clones only and misses some. The table includes 160,000 or so clones, roughly 77% detected once. The sample was PBMCs. The receptors were gathered from a man aged 25-45 years in good health and CMV-seropositive.

The chain has TRBV30 and TRBJ2-3; 8 bases agree with TRBD1. V gave up 2 bases and J gave up 5 bases; unmatched junction bases: 9. Germline V lookup: CDR1 GTSNPN, CDR2 SVGIG (reference sequence). The CDR3 extends over 15 amino acids. CDR3 sequence: CAWSSNTGGKDTQYF. CDR3 coding DNA: TGTGCCTGGAGTTCGAACACAGGGGGAAAAGATACGCAGTATTTT.

The chain combines TRBV4-1 with TRBJ2-3; 8 bases align to TRBD1. The CDR3 is 16 residues long. Germline V gene data show CDR1 as MGHRA and CDR2 as YSYEKL. Losses at the gene ends were 3 bases for V and 0 bases for J; bases not matched to a gene: 5. DNA of the CDR3: TGCGCCAGCAGCCAGAACAGGGGGTTAAGCACAGATACGCAGTATTTT. This translates into CASSQNRGLSTDTQYF.

The chain couples TRBV4-1 to TRBJ2-5, with D possibly being TRBD2 (7 bases). V lost 0 bases to trimming and J lost 5 bases, with 19 bases between them. CDR3 length: 17 residues. CDR1 and CDR2 from the germline V gene are MGHRA and YSYEKL. The DNA for the CDR3 is TGCGCCAGCAGCCAAGAGCGAGATCGGGGGGCCCATGAGACCCAGTACTTC. It specifies CASSQERDRGAHETQYF.

This chain joins TRBV7-9 and TRBJ1-2, with 7 bases that match TRBD1. The CDR3 runs to 14 residues. Trimming at V came to 1 base and at J to 3 bases, leaving 2 bases not matched to a gene. CDR1 SEHNR and CDR2 FQNEAQ come from the germline V gene (reference sequence). The CDR3 nucleotides are TGTGCCAGCAGCTTAGGGGACAGCTACTATGGCTACACCTTC. Residues: CASSLGDSYYGYTF. Variable domain in full (rest from reference TRBV7-9 and TRBJ1-2): DTGVSQNPRHKITKRGQNVTFRCDPISEHNRLYWYRQTLGQGPEFLTYFQNEAQLEKSRLLSDRFSAERPKGSFSTLEIQRTEQGDSAMYLCASSLGDSYYGYTFGSGTRLTVV.

For the CDR3, the DNA is TGTGCCAGCAGGGGAGATAGCGGGGGGTTCCGCTACAATGAGCAGTTCTTC. Translating it yields CASRGDSGGFRYNEQFF. This chain joins TRBV28 and TRBJ2-1; 10 bases agree with TRBD2. The CDR3 spans 17 residues. CDR1 is MDHEN and CDR2 is SYDVKM in the germline V gene. With 6 bases clipped from V and 3 bases from J, the junction kept 11 bases outside the gene matches.

The J gene is TRBJ2-5, the V gene TRBV7-2; 8 bases fit TRBD2. Germline loops: CDR1 SGHTA, CDR2 FQGNSA. The CDR3 length is 14 residues. V shed 3 bases, J shed 3 bases, and the junction held 3 bases outside the gene matches. CDR3 region: CASSFYGREETQYF. The CDR3 coding sequence is TGTGCCAGCAGCTTCTACGGGAGGGAAGAGACCCAGTACTTC.

The rearrangement joins TRBV30 to TRBJ1-4, with TRBD1 matching 8 bases. The ends lost 1 base at V and 0 bases at J; junction bases unmatched: 10. This CDR3 region has 18 residues. Germline CDR1 and CDR2: GTSNPN and SVGIG (reference sequence). This CDR3 is CAWSAFRGRGATNEKLFF. The CDR3 DNA is TGTGCCTGGAGTGCCTTCAGGGGGCGCGGGGCAACTAATGAAAAACTGTTTTTT.

This sequence joins TRBV18 and TRBJ2-1, with 7 bases identical to TRBD2. Trimming removed 2 bases from V and 5 bases from J; junction bases left unmatched: 3. CDR3 size: 14 residues. CDR1 and CDR2 (germline): KGHSH, LQKENI. CDR3 in amino acids: CASSPGTTDNEQFF. Here the CDR3 DNA reads TGTGCCAGCTCACCAGGGACTACCGACAATGAGCAGTTCTTC.

The chain joins TRBV7-9 to TRBJ2-2; 9 bases match TRBD1. Germline CDR1 reads SEHNR; CDR2 reads FQNEAQ (reference sequence). Germline trimming cut 6 bases from V and 5 bases from J; bases unmatched to any gene: 7. The CDR3 length is 15 residues. The CDR3 DNA reads TGTGCCAGCAGGGATAGGACAGGGGCGACCGGGGAGCTGTTTTTT. It yields the protein CASRDRTGATGELFF.

This rearrangement joins TRBV27 to TRBJ1-5, with D hard to call. Per germline, CDR1 MNHEY and CDR2 SMNVEV (reference sequence). Between the trimmed V and J ends, which lost 3 bases and 5 bases, there was a span of 5 bases. This CDR3 is 12 amino acids long. The CDR3 loop reads CASSFPYQPQHF. CDR3 coding DNA: TGTGCCAGCAGTTTCCCCTATCAGCCCCAGCATTTT.

The rearrangement uses TRBV9 and TRBJ1-6; TRBD1 matches 8 bases. In germline, CDR1 is SGDLS, CDR2 YYNGEE. CDR3 length: 15 amino acids. Trimming cost V 3 bases and J 6 bases; bases outside gene matches: 5. The CDR3 sequence: CASSGDRTINSPLHF. CDR3 DNA: TGTGCCAGCAGCGGGGACAGGACAATTAATTCACCCCTCCACTTT.

This clone was seen only once. The rearrangement uses TRBV2 and TRBJ1-6, with D tentatively TRBD1 (6 bases). Germline V gene sequence: CDR1 SNHLY, CDR2 FYNNEI. CDR3 length: 15 amino acids. V lost 2 bases and J lost 5, with 10 bases in between. In nucleotides, the CDR3 is TGTGCCAGCAGTGAATACCAGGGGAATAATTCACCCCTCCACTTT. It specifies CASSEYQGNNSPLHF.

The chain joins TRBV27 to TRBJ2-5; D gene unclear. The CDR3 spans 14 residues. Trimming took off 6 bases at V and 4 bases at J, with 15 bases between the two ends. The germline V gene encodes CDR1 MNHEY and CDR2 SMNVEV (reference sequence). CDR3 DNA sequence: TGTGCCAGCAGATTCCTTAGATCCCGAGAGACCCAGTACTTC. Translation: CASRFLRSRETQYF.

The rearrangement uses TRBV5-1 and TRBJ1-5; D perhaps matches TRBD1 (6 bases). Germline V gives CDR1 SGHRS, CDR2 YFSETQ. V lost 4 bases to trimming and J lost 2 bases, with 10 bases between them. CDR3 length: 14 amino acids. CDR3 DNA: TGCGCCAGCAGCCCGCCAGGGGGCAATCAGCCCCAGCATTTT. As protein: CASSPPGGNQPQHF.

The chain is built from TRBV5-1 and TRBJ2-1; 7 nucleotides agree with TRBD2. CDR3 length equals 14 residues. Germline CDR1 reads SGHRS; CDR2 reads YFSETQ. J lost 3 bases, V lost 1 base, and 1 base had no gene match. The CDR3 nucleotides read TGCGCCAGCAGCTTGACTAGCGTCTACAATGAGCAGTTCTTC. Translation gives CASSLTSVYNEQFF.

The chain links TRBV5-1 to TRBJ2-5; D unclear. Germline CDR1 SGHRS, CDR2 YFSETQ. V was clipped by 0 bases and J by 0 bases, with 9 bases between them. The CDR3 has 15 amino acids. The DNA of the CDR3 is TGCGCCAGCAGCTTGGGGGTACAGAACCAAGAGACCCAGTACTTC. Translated, it gives CASSLGVQNQETQYF.

This chain connects TRBV10-3 to TRBJ2-7; D possibly corresponds to TRBD1 (6 bases). V lost 6 bases and J lost 5, with 11 bases in between. This CDR3 has 12 amino acids. Germline loops: CDR1 ENHRY, CDR2 SYGVKD. CDR3 nucleotides: TGTGCCATCAGCAATAACAGGGACGAGCAGTACTTC. Protein product: CAISNNRDEQYF.

The chain has TRBV6-1 and TRBJ1-5, with 7 nucleotides matching TRBD1. Germline V gives CDR1 MNHNS, CDR2 SASEGT. CDR3 size: 12 residues. Trimming cost V 4 bases and J 16 bases; bases outside gene matches: 10. CDR3 nucleotides: TGTGCCAGCAGTGTTACAGGGGTTGCTGACCATTTT. Protein product: CASSVTGVADHF.

The chain employs TRBV28 and TRBJ2-7; D is uncertain. The V end was cut by 5 bases, the J end by 2 bases, with 7 bases between. CDR3 length: 12 residues. Germline CDR1 reads MDHEN; CDR2 reads SYDVKM. Written as DNA, the CDR3 is TGTGCCAGCAGTCCCAGAACCTACGAGCAGTACTTC. Translating gives CASSPRTYEQYF.

This clone was counted between two and nine times. The rearrangement joins TRBV10-3 to TRBJ1-2, with a possible D match to TRBD1 (5 bases). CDR1 is ENHRY and CDR2 is SYGVKD in the germline V gene. There are 14 residues in the CDR3. V lost 6 bases to trimming and J lost 3 bases, with 14 bases between them. The CDR3 loop is CAISPFQGDYGYTF. The CDR3 DNA follows: TGTGCCATCAGCCCGTTTCAGGGCGACTATGGCTACACCTTC.

The chain links TRBV6-5 to TRBJ1-5; 9 nucleotides match TRBD1. This CDR3 region has 15 residues. Germline values: CDR1 MNHEY, CDR2 SVGAGI. J was trimmed by 6 bases and V by 0 bases; bases with no gene match: 3. The CDR3 bases are TGTGCCAGCAGTTACTCGGGACAGGGTAGTCAGCCCCAGCATTTT. This gives the protein CASSYSGQGSQPQHF.

This CDR3 is CASSHGTAQETQYF. CDR3 in DNA: TGTGCCAGCAGCCACGGGACAGCTCAAGAGACCCAGTACTTC. This chain connects TRBV16 to TRBJ2-5, with 7 bases aligning to TRBD1. The CDR3 sequence is 14 residues long. Trimming removed 3 bases from V and 2 bases from J; junction bases left unmatched: 3. The germline CDR1 and CDR2 sequences are KGHSY and FQNENV.

J is TRBJ2-7 and V is TRBV2; D possibly corresponds to TRBD1 (6 bases). This CDR3 is 13 amino acids long. The germline V gene has CDR1 SNHLY and CDR2 FYNNEI. The V end lost 7 bases, the J end lost 5 bases, and 15 bases lay between the germline ends. As DNA, the CDR3 is TGTGCCAGCACTCGAGTGGGGGCCGACGAGCAGTACTTC. Protein: CASTRVGADEQYF.

The V and J genes are TRBV28 and TRBJ1-6; D uncertain. There are 12 residues in the CDR3. Trimming shortened V by 6 bases and J by 6 bases, and 6 bases separated the two germline ends. Germline values: CDR1 MDHEN, CDR2 SYDVKM. CDR3 region: CASRPSNSPLHF. CDR3 sequence (DNA): TGTGCCAGCAGGCCCAGTAATTCACCCCTCCACTTT. Based on the CDR3 plus reference TRBV28 and TRBJ1-6, the full variable domain is DVKVTQSSRYLVKRTGEKVFLECVQDMDHENMFWYRQDPGLGLRLIYFSYDVKMKEKGDIPEGYSVSREKKERFSLILESASTNQTSMYLCASRPSNSPLHFGNGTRLTVT.

This clone was observed a handful of times. V is TRBV5-4 and J is TRBJ2-7; 9 bases line up with TRBD2. Germline V gene sequence: CDR1 SGHNT, CDR2 YYREEE (reference sequence). The CDR3 contains 14 residues. With V trimmed by 4 bases and J by 0 bases, 2 bases remained unmatched. The CDR3 spells CASSPSGDSYEQYF. In DNA form, the CDR3 reads TGTGCCAGCAGCCCTAGCGGGGACTCCTACGAGCAGTACTTC.

The rearrangement uses TRBV7-6 and TRBJ2-2, with D perhaps matching TRBD1 (5 bases). The CDR3 loop spans 15 amino acids. Germline V gene sequence: CDR1 SGHVS, CDR2 FNYEAQ. The V and J ends lost 0 bases and 7 bases respectively, with 12 bases between them. The CDR3 sequence is CASSLAQGKGGELFF. CDR3 DNA: TGTGCCAGCAGCTTAGCGCAGGGAAAGGGCGGGGAGCTGTTTTTT.

This clone was observed a few times. CDR3 sequence: CASSFRLSGANVLTF. The CDR3 region has the DNA TGTGCCAGCAGCTTCCGACTTTCTGGGGCCAACGTCCTGACTTTC. The chain recombines TRBV7-2 with TRBJ2-6; unclear D gene. Germline V lookup: CDR1 SGHTA, CDR2 FQGNSA. The CDR3 spans 15 residues. Trimming removed 3 bases from V and 1 base from J, with 7 bases in between.